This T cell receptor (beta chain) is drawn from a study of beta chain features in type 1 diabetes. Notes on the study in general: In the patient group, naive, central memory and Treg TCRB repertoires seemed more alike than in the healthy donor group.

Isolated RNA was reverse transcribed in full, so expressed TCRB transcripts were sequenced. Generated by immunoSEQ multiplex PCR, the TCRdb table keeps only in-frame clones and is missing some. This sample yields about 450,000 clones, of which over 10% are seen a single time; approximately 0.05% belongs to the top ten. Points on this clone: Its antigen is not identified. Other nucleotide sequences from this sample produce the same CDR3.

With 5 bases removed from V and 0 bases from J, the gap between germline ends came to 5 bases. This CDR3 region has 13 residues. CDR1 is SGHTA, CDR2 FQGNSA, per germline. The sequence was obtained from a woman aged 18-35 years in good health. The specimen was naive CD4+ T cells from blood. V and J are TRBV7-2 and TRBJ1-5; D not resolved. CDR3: CASSTYSNQPQHF. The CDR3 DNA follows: TGTGCCAGCAGCACATATAGCAATCAGCCCCAGCATTTT.